The 4 T cell receptor beta chains reported below all come from one sample, sequenced in a study of control samples from healthy donors and cancer patients. Assay used: immunoSEQ multiplex PCR; TCRdb lists only in-frame clones, some missing. The table includes about 150,000 clones, over 90% detected once. Sequenced sample: blood. The receptors stem from a man in his fifties or sixties in good health.

The gene calls are TRBV19 and TRBJ2-1; D not certain. The CDR3 is made up of 16 amino acids. The V end lost 4 bases, the J end lost 1 base, and 14 bases lay between the germline ends. CDR1 LNHDA and CDR2 SQIVND come from the germline V gene (reference sequence). The CDR3 nucleotides are TGTGCCAGTAGTAGCCAACTGGCTTTATCCTACAATGAGCAGTTCTTC. Its translation: CASSSQLALSYNEQFF.

A single count supports this clone. This chain connects TRBV5-1 to TRBJ2-5; D not certain. V lost 3 bases and J 5 bases, leaving 14 bases between the germline ends. CDR3 length: 14 residues. The germline CDR1 and CDR2 sequences are SGHRS and YFSETQ. In DNA form, the CDR3 reads TGCGCCAGCAGCTCCAACTGGGTTCAGGAGACCCAGTACTTC. Translation: CASSSNWVQETQYF.

The V and J genes are TRBV6-6 and TRBJ2-2; D may be TRBD1 or TRBD2 (7 bases each). Trimming stripped 2 bases from V and 5 bases from J, with 12 bases between. The CDR3 runs 15 residues. Looked up from germline, CDR1 is MNHNY and CDR2 is SVGAGI (reference sequence). CDR3 protein: CASSYAQGGTGELFF. CDR3 bases: TGTGCCAGCAGTTACGCCCAGGGGGGGACCGGGGAGCTGTTTTTT.

The chain employs TRBV19 and TRBJ2-2; D ambiguous. V was clipped by 1 base and J by 2 bases, with 5 bases between them. Germline V gene data show CDR1 as LNHDA and CDR2 as SQIVND (reference sequence). The CDR3 length is 14 residues. CDR3 sequence reads: CASSIVDNTGELFF. As DNA, the CDR3 is TGTGCCAGTAGTATAGTGGATAACACCGGGGAGCTGTTTTTT.